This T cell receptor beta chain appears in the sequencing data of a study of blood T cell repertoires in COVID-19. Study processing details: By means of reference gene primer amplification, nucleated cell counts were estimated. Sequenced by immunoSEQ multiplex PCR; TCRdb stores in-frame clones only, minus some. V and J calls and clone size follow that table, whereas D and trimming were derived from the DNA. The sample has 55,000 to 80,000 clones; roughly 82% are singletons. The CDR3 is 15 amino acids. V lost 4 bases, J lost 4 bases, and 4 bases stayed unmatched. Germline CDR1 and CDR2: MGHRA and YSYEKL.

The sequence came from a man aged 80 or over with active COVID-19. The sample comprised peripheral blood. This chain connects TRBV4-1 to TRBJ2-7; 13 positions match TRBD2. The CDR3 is CASSPLAGGMYEQYF. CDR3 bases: TGCGCCAGCAGCCCACTAGCGGGAGGGATGTACGAGCAGTACTTC.